This is a list of T cell receptor beta chains from one sample in a study of T-cell reconstitution after alpha-beta-depleted transplantation in children. Using its own MiXCR run on the PCR reads, TCRdb lists one record per CDR3 protein. Here the sample spans about 510,000 distinct CDR3 sequences, approximately 10% being singletons. The input for sequencing was PBMCs, mostly from graft donor cells, taken 180 days after TCRalphabeta/CD19-depleted stem cell transplant. All receptors derive from a female patient aged 2-9 years who had a stem cell transplant for aplastic anemia, so the T cells may come from the graft donor. The CDR3 runs from the conserved cysteine through the conserved F or W. A D gene is named only where the DNA matches it firmly. Clone sizes are given selectively: once, few, many, or a class where the clone is expanded.

many,TRBJ2-5,-,TRBV27,CASRGPGPQETQYF,TGTGCCAGCCGTGGGCCCGGGCCTCAAGAGACCCAGTACTTC
few,TRBJ1-1,-,TRBV5-1,CASSLDTGVKAFF,TGCGCCAGCAGCTTGGATACGGGGGTGAAAGCTTTCTTT
few,TRBJ2-3,-,TRBV7-2,CASSSLGDTQYF,TGTGCCAGCAGCTCCCTCGGGGATACGCAGTATTTT
-,TRBJ2-1,-,TRBV7-9,CASSLSDGFVKFF,TGTGCCAGCAGCTTAAGTGACGGGTTCGTTAAGTTCTTC
-,TRBJ2-1,-,TRBV11-3,CASTRSPILYNEQFF,TGTGCCAGCACCAGGAGCCCAATACTTTACAATGAGCAGTTCTTC
few,TRBJ1-6,TRBD1,TRBV28,CASTQDRGNNSPLHF,TGTGCCAGCACCCAGGACAGGGGCAATAATTCACCCCTCCACTTT
few,TRBJ2-1,-,TRBV27,CASSLDPGGLGGEQFF,TGTGCCAGCAGTTTAGACCCCGGGGGTTTGGGGGGTGAGCAGTTCTTC
few,TRBJ2-2,TRBD2,TRBV7-9,CASSSPLAGVTGELFF,TGTGCCAGCAGCTCCCCCTTAGCGGGAGTGACCGGGGAGCTGTTTTTT
few,TRBJ2-7,TRBD1,TRBV2,CASSFPQKSRGPYEQYF,TGTGCCAGCAGTTTCCCTCAAAAGTCCAGGGGGCCCTACGAGCAGTACTTC
-,TRBJ1-4,-,TRBV21-1,CASSPRDRGGEKLFF,TGTGCCAGCAGCCCGAGGGACAGGGGAGGCGAAAAACTGTTTTTT
few,TRBJ2-1,-,TRBV7-3,CASSSGTHNEQFF,TGTGCCAGCAGCTCAGGGACCCACAATGAGCAGTTCTTC
few,TRBJ2-1,TRBD2,TRBV7-2,CASSLDGTSGSSFF,TGTGCCAGCAGCTTAGATGGGACTAGCGGGAGTTCTTTCTTC
few,TRBJ2-5,-,TRBV4-1,CASSQDGPATSSQETQYF,TGCGCCAGCAGCCAAGATGGGCCAGCTACTAGCAGCCAAGAGACCCAGTACTTC
many,TRBJ2-3,TRBD2,TRBV15,CATSRELAGATRDTQYF,TGTGCCACCAGCAGAGAGCTAGCGGGAGCCACGCGCGATACGCAGTATTTT
-,TRBJ2-1,TRBD1,TRBV7-8,CASSLGQGSLNEQFF,TGTGCCAGCAGCTTAGGACAGGGTTCCCTTAATGAGCAGTTCTTC
-,TRBJ2-4,-,TRBV7-2,CASSLTGKNIQYF,TGTGCCAGCAGCTTGACAGGCAAAAACATTCAGTACTTC
-,TRBJ2-6,-,TRBV29-1,CSVAGANVLTF,TGCAGCGTTGCCGGGGCCAACGTCCTGACTTTC
many,TRBJ2-7,-,TRBV5-1,CASSLDLPSSYEQYF,TGCGCCAGCAGCTTGGACTTACCAAGCTCCTACGAGCAGTACTTC
-,TRBJ1-5,TRBD1,TRBV27,CASSLGAGGWQPQHF,TGTGCCAGCAGTTTAGGGGCAGGGGGCTGGCAGCCCCAGCATTTT
-,TRBJ2-4,-,TRBV28,CASSLQGLAKNIQYF,TGTGCCAGCAGTTTGCAGGGCCTAGCCAAAAACATTCAGTACTTC
many,TRBJ1-1,-,TRBV12-3/TRBV12-4,CASSPGGVGNTEAFF,TGTGCCAGCAGTCCCGGAGGGGTTGGGAACACTGAAGCTTTCTTT
many,TRBJ2-1,TRBD1,TRBV15,CATSSKGQFNEQFF,TGTGCCACCAGCAGTAAGGGACAGTTCAATGAGCAGTTCTTC
-,TRBJ2-5,TRBD1,TRBV7-2,CASSNPWTGKETQYF,TGTGCCAGCAGCAACCCGTGGACAGGGAAAGAGACCCAGTACTTC
-,TRBJ2-3,-,TRBV24-1,CATRHRLDTQYF,TGTGCCACCAGGCATCGACTGGATACGCAGTATTTT
-,TRBJ1-2,-,TRBV11-3,CASSQLGSYTF,TGTGCCAGCAGCCAACTAGGGAGCTACACCTTC
-,TRBJ1-3,-,TRBV28,CASSRLGESTIYF,TGTGCCAGCAGTCGCTTGGGGGAAAGCACCATATATTTT
-,TRBJ2-1,TRBD2,TRBV3-1,CASREAGGPSNEQFF,TGTGCCAGCAGGGAAGCGGGAGGGCCTAGCAATGAGCAGTTCTTC
-,TRBJ1-4,TRBD1,TRBV20-1,CSASAGQSNEKLFF,TGCAGTGCTAGTGCGGGACAGAGTAATGAAAAACTGTTTTTT
many,TRBJ2-4,-,TRBV28,CASSEGVAKNIQYF,TGTGCCAGCAGTGAGGGGGTAGCCAAAAACATTCAGTACTTC
few,TRBJ2-1,TRBD2,TRBV6-4,CASSLDGLAGFYNEQFF,TGTGCCAGCAGTCTCGATGGGCTAGCGGGCTTTTACAATGAGCAGTTCTTC
-,TRBJ1-1,-,TRBV19,CASSTGLFGWSNTEAFF,TGTGCCAGTAGTACCGGCCTTTTCGGGTGGTCGAACACTGAAGCTTTCTTT
few,TRBJ1-1,-,TRBV20-1,CSAKRTVMNTEAFF,TGCAGTGCCAAAAGGACCGTGATGAACACTGAAGCTTTCTTT
few,TRBJ2-7,TRBD1,TRBV28,CASRRRTGIPHEQYF,TGTGCCAGCAGGCGAAGGACAGGGATTCCCCACGAGCAGTACTTC
many,TRBJ2-3,TRBD2,TRBV11-2,CASSPVPFRGGGTDTQYF,TGTGCCAGCAGCCCCGTCCCCTTTCGGGGGGGCGGCACAGATACGCAGTATTTT
-,TRBJ2-5,TRBD2,TRBV5-6,CASSFLAGGQETQYF,TGTGCCAGCAGCTTCCTAGCGGGGGGCCAAGAGACCCAGTACTTC
few,TRBJ1-6,TRBD1,TRBV12-3/TRBV12-4,CASTKGGANSPLHF,TGTGCCAGCACCAAAGGGGGCGCGAATTCACCCCTCCACTTT
few,TRBJ2-5,TRBD1,TRBV5-1,CASSLDRAQETQYF,TGCGCCAGCAGCCTGGACAGGGCCCAAGAGACCCAGTACTTC
few,TRBJ2-4,-,TRBV6-5,CASSSTGQPNLAKNIQYF,TGTGCCAGCAGTTCTACCGGACAGCCTAATTTAGCCAAAAACATTCAGTACTTC
few,TRBJ2-1,TRBD1,TRBV9,CASSERTGAYNEQFF,TGTGCCAGCAGCGAAAGGACAGGGGCCTACAATGAGCAGTTCTTC
few,TRBJ2-1,TRBD1,TRBV27,CASSFWTGDSYNEQFF,TGTGCCAGCAGTTTCTGGACAGGGGATTCCTACAATGAGCAGTTCTTC
-,TRBJ2-2,-,TRBV7-7,CASSDRDFGAATGELFF,TGTGCCAGCAGCGATCGGGACTTTGGGGCGGCCACCGGGGAGCTGTTTTTT
-,TRBJ2-1,-,TRBV19,CASSLTFYNEQFF,TGTGCCAGTAGTCTTACTTTCTACAATGAGCAGTTCTTC
few,TRBJ2-5,TRBD2,TRBV7-2,CASSLSGRGSETQYF,TGTGCCAGCAGCCTCAGCGGGAGAGGGTCGGAGACCCAGTACTTC
many,TRBJ1-5,-,TRBV28,CASSKGGLNQPQHF,TGTGCCAGCAGTAAGGGAGGCCTCAATCAGCCCCAGCATTTT
many,TRBJ2-1,-,TRBV6-5,CASSYMGPYNEQFF,TGTGCCAGCAGTTATATGGGCCCTTACAATGAGCAGTTCTTC
-,TRBJ2-2,-,TRBV29-1,CSVQEGAGELFF,TGCAGCGTGCAGGAGGGAGCCGGGGAGCTGTTTTTT
few,TRBJ2-7,TRBD1,TRBV29-1,CSVGTGGFSYEQYF,TGCAGCGTGGGGACAGGGGGGTTCTCCTACGAGCAGTACTTC
few,TRBJ2-7,-,TRBV2,CASSRTLPRWEQYF,TGTGCCAGCAGCCGGACTCTTCCGAGGTGGGAGCAGTACTTC
few,TRBJ1-3,-,TRBV7-8,CASSRGGSSGNTIYF,TGTGCCAGCAGCCGCGGCGGCTCCTCTGGAAACACCATATATTTT
few,TRBJ2-2,-,TRBV7-7,CASSLGPGPTTGELFF,TGTGCCAGCTCCCTCGGACCGGGACCTACAACCGGGGAGCTGTTTTTT
many,TRBJ2-7,-,TRBV12-3/TRBV12-4,CASSSLGQSEQYF,TGTGCCAGCAGTTCTCTCGGACAGTCCGAGCAGTACTTC
many,TRBJ2-5,-,TRBV7-2,CASSLDRGRETQYF,TGTGCCAGCAGCTTAGATCGCGGAAGGGAGACCCAGTACTTC
few,TRBJ1-2,-,TRBV29-1,CSASPGRARGYTF,TGCAGCGCGTCCCCGGGACGGGCGAGGGGCTACACCTTC